The T cell receptor (beta chain) described here comes from a study of identical twins listed by TCRdb under 2016. With respect to the entire study: TCR alpha and beta repertoires from monozygotic twins, unrelated adults of various ages and cord blood were deep-sequenced to test whether fetal clonotypes persist. To rule out contamination, the twin experiments were replicated at different times with different library preparation protocols. On the study overall, not on this receptor specifically: In beta out-of-frame sequences, excess twin sharing was weaker, because having fewer shared sequences lowered the signal-to-noise ratio. Invariant T cells such as MAIT and iNKT could partly confound zero-insertion analyses, though diverse VJ usage argued against this for most clonotypes. In monozygotic twins, out-of-frame TCR alpha sharing was systematically underestimated by recombination models, although the models agreed with sharing between unrelated individuals. Fewer insertions were carried by abundant cord blood beta clonotypes; a weaker similar trend was observed in young adult naive repertoires, while no such trend was observed in memory repertoires. Compared with coincidental sharing between unrelated individuals, an excess of low generation-probability sequences was observed among out-of-frame TCR alpha sequences shared between twins. Conclusions relied on cross-sectional statistical analysis, since the same donors could not be followed over many years.

The germline V end is reduced by 2 bases and the J end by 1 base; junction bases left unmatched: 4. CDR1 is given as SGHTA and CDR2 as FQGNSA, both from the germline V gene. The CDR3 has 15 amino acids, counting the end cysteine and phenylalanine. Only CDR3 DNA is held: 45 bases, read in frame from base 1. To note about this clonotype: Its antigen remains unidentified. Base qualities are not at hand, and no much larger clone is one base apart.

Libraries came from 5' RACE. The instrument was an Illumina HiSeq 2000. Template switching added a universal primer binding site, and the final cDNA carried a unique molecular identifier that allowed TCR cDNA molecules to be counted accurately. Specific primers in the conserved constant-segment region were used to synthesize first-strand cDNA for the TCR alpha and beta chains. Each cDNA library was double barcoded, with a SMART-Mk sample barcode plus Illumina barcodes, to control for contamination. TruSeq adapter sequences, together with Illumina sample barcodes, were added in two successive PCR steps. TCR alpha and beta cDNA libraries were sequenced on the Illumina HiSeq platform with custom primers. The authors' pipeline ran thus. Raw reads were processed with MiGEC to extract unique molecular identifiers, and MiXCR was used to determine CDR3 positions. For each individual, recombination models were inferred using an EM algorithm with the repgenHMM and IGoR tools. Shared clonotypes were analyzed with the tcR package in R, and sharing was normalized by the product of cloneset sizes. To study raw recombination without the effects of thymic and clonal selection, out-of-frame nonproductive sequences were analyzed. Through fastp at Q25 and MiXCR, TCRdb rebuilt clones from the public reads, retaining in-frame beta chains. Rows merge per CDR3 protein into single entries with the most common DNA and genes. TCRdb's processing, not the study's, gives the V and J calls here. Present in this sample are around 510,000 distinct CDR3 sequences, roughly an eighth of which were seen just once. In total, the top ten clones hold 0.98% of the sample.

Every donor was a healthy Caucasian. The twin cohort comprised three pairs of female monozygotic twins, all aged roughly 18 to 30 years. Positive isolation kits from Invitrogen were used to isolate CD4+ and CD8+ T cell populations. The same specimen was also included in a second study, on yellow fever vaccine responses in identical twins. Reported in the second study: According to the authors, the vaccine-induced T cell response in identical twins seemed to be partly convergent and partly specific to each individual. In the study, vaccine-responding T cell clones were precisely tracked in identical twins.

The sequence was obtained from a woman in her late teens or twenties in good health. Sequencing was carried out using CD4+ T cells sorted from blood. This sequence uses TRBV7-2 and TRBJ2-7, with 8 middle bases fitting TRBD2. The DNA sequence is given as TGTGCCAGCAGCTTATATGTAGCGGGGTCCTACGAGCAGTACTTC. Its amino acids are CASSLYVAGSYEQYF.